This TCR beta chain originates from a study of T-cell memory formation after mild COVID-19. Study details: Largely donor-specific sequence clusters came from two donors. Study-level findings and limits: There was no confirmation that second-wave clones peaking on day 37 were SARS-CoV-2 specific. Clones that got smaller from day 15 to 85 had even CD4/CD8, while clones growing later tipped toward CD4+. Most CD4+ clones that shrank were in CM and EM, while CD8+ ones turned up in EMRA.

Using its own MiXCR run on the 5' RACE reads, TCRdb lists one record per CDR3 protein. In the table there are some 450,000 distinct CDR3 sequences, about 20% of which are singletons. Germline CDR1 and CDR2: LGHNA and YNFKEQ. CDR3 length: 15 residues. V was clipped by 2 bases and J by 0 bases, with 10 bases between them. On this clonotype: Its specificity is unknown.

The clonotype was recovered from an adult woman who had mild COVID-19 (a few samples of this study predate the infection). Cell type and time point are not known. Source material: PBMCs or a T cell subset sorted from them (not recorded which). The V and J genes are TRBV4-2 and TRBJ2-5; D might be TRBD1 (6 bases). CDR3 residues: CASSQSQGYQETQYF. For the CDR3, the DNA is TGTGCCAGCAGCCAATCACAGGGTTACCAAGAGACCCAGTACTTC.